This paragraph covers one TCR beta chain sequence. This sample was included in a study of regulatory T cells in long-lasting Graves disease. Germline trimming cut 4 bases from V and 0 bases from J; bases unmatched to any gene: 4. The germline V gene encodes CDR1 MNHEY and CDR2 SVGAGI. CDR3 size: 16 residues. Time point indicated: persistent/refractory GD, antithyroid drugs over 5 years with positive TRAb. Construction of the TCR library relied on RNA isolated from PBMCs. To make TCR beta libraries, researchers used iRepertoire HTBI primers and Arm-PCR of CDR3 regions. In the study's own analysis: Identification across samples found fewer than 65 TRBV and 15 or so TRBJ segments. MiXCR, run by TCRdb on the multiplex PCR reads, gives a single entry per CDR3 protein. These V and J calls originate from TCRdb's pipeline instead of the authors' own analysis. The sample contains a few hundred thousand distinct CDR3 sequences, roughly 24% of which appear only once.

The chain employs TRBV6-5 and TRBJ2-4; the match to TRBD1 covers 9 bases. The TCR comes from a woman between 40 and 55 years old with Graves disease. Sequenced here: peripheral blood mononuclear cells (PBMCs), sampled when the disease was refractory, from a patient treated with antithyroid drugs. CDR3 in DNA: TGTGCCAGCAGTTGGGGACAGGGTCTAGCCAAAAACATTCAGTACTTC. Translated, it gives CASSWGQGLAKNIQYF.